Listed below are T cell receptor beta chains from one sample, sequenced in a study of cytomegalovirus exposure and HLA in healthy donors. Profiled with immunoSEQ multiplex PCR; TCRdb holds only in-frame clones, not every one. The sample contains more than 150,000 clones, approximately 84% of which appear only once. Material for sequencing was PBMCs. These receptors originate from a man aged 50-59 years in good health and CMV-seronegative. Both conserved end residues are part of each CDR3. D genes are given only for firm matches. A row's size may be missing; if present it is once, few, many or a size class.

d_gene: .; j_gene: TRBJ1-1; abundance: .; v_gene: TRBV6-6; CDR3aa: CAVPREGNTEAFF; CDR3nt: TGTGCCGTCCCCCGAGAGGGGAACACTGAAGCTTTCTTT
d_gene: TRBD1; j_gene: TRBJ1-2; abundance: .; v_gene: TRBV28; CDR3aa: CASSLPGTGYGYTF; CDR3nt: TGTGCCAGCAGTTTACCCGGGACAGGGTATGGCTACACCTTC
d_gene: .; j_gene: TRBJ1-1; abundance: .; v_gene: TRBV4-3; CDR3aa: CASSQDYWRLNTEAFF; CDR3nt: TGCGCCAGCAGCCAAGATTATTGGCGGCTGAACACTGAAGCTTTCTTT
d_gene: .; j_gene: TRBJ2-4; abundance: once; v_gene: TRBV6-1; CDR3aa: CASSEAGMGGNIQYF; CDR3nt: TGTGCCAGCAGTGAAGCCGGAATGGGGGGAAACATTCAGTACTTC
d_gene: .; j_gene: TRBJ2-5; abundance: .; v_gene: TRBV7-2; CDR3aa: CASSRTTGTQETQYF; CDR3nt: TGTGCCAGCAGCCGTACCACAGGGACCCAAGAGACCCAGTACTTC
d_gene: TRBD1; j_gene: TRBJ2-7; abundance: .; v_gene: TRBV4-1; CDR3aa: CASSQDGRTGLVEQYF; CDR3nt: TGCGCCAGCAGCCAAGATGGAAGGACAGGGCTCGTGGAGCAGTACTTC
d_gene: .; j_gene: TRBJ1-6; abundance: .; v_gene: TRBV28; CDR3aa: CASSSTGLNSPLHF; CDR3nt: TGTGCCAGCAGTTCTACAGGGTTGAATTCACCCCTCCACTTT
d_gene: .; j_gene: TRBJ2-7; abundance: .; v_gene: TRBV27; CDR3aa: CASSPSGDEQYF; CDR3nt: TGTGCCAGCAGTCCGTCCGGGGACGAGCAGTACTTC
d_gene: .; j_gene: TRBJ1-2; abundance: .; v_gene: TRBV9; CDR3aa: CASSQDSSYGYTF; CDR3nt: TGTGCCAGCAGCCAAGACAGTTCATATGGCTACACCTTC
d_gene: .; j_gene: TRBJ2-2; abundance: .; v_gene: TRBV19; CDR3aa: CASSPQGLGELFF; CDR3nt: TGTGCCAGTAGTCCCCAGGGGTTGGGGGAGCTGTTTTTT
d_gene: TRBD2; j_gene: TRBJ2-1; abundance: .; v_gene: TRBV6-6; CDR3aa: CASEGAGVINEQFF; CDR3nt: TGTGCCAGCGAGGGAGCGGGGGTGATCAATGAGCAGTTCTTC
d_gene: .; j_gene: TRBJ2-7; abundance: .; v_gene: TRBV4-1; CDR3aa: CASSQDPRDEQYF; CDR3nt: TGCGCCAGCAGCCAAGATCCCAGGGACGAGCAGTACTTC
d_gene: TRBD1; j_gene: TRBJ1-2; abundance: .; v_gene: TRBV11-2; CDR3aa: CASSPQYYRDRAFYGYTF; CDR3nt: TGTGCCAGCAGTCCTCAATACTACCGGGACAGGGCATTCTATGGCTACACCTTC
d_gene: TRBD1; j_gene: TRBJ1-6; abundance: once; v_gene: TRBV6-6; CDR3aa: CASRWGQGESPLHF; CDR3nt: TGTGCCAGCAGATGGGGACAGGGGGAATCACCCCTCCACTTT
d_gene: .; j_gene: TRBJ1-1; abundance: .; v_gene: TRBV15; CDR3aa: CATSRDQRQENTEAFF; CDR3nt: TGTGCCACCAGCAGAGATCAGAGACAGGAGAACACTGAAGCTTTCTTT
d_gene: TRBD1; j_gene: TRBJ1-2; abundance: few; v_gene: TRBV15; CDR3aa: CATSREAKSGTAANYGYTF; CDR3nt: TGTGCCACCAGCAGAGAGGCGAAATCCGGGACAGCAGCTAACTATGGCTACACCTTC